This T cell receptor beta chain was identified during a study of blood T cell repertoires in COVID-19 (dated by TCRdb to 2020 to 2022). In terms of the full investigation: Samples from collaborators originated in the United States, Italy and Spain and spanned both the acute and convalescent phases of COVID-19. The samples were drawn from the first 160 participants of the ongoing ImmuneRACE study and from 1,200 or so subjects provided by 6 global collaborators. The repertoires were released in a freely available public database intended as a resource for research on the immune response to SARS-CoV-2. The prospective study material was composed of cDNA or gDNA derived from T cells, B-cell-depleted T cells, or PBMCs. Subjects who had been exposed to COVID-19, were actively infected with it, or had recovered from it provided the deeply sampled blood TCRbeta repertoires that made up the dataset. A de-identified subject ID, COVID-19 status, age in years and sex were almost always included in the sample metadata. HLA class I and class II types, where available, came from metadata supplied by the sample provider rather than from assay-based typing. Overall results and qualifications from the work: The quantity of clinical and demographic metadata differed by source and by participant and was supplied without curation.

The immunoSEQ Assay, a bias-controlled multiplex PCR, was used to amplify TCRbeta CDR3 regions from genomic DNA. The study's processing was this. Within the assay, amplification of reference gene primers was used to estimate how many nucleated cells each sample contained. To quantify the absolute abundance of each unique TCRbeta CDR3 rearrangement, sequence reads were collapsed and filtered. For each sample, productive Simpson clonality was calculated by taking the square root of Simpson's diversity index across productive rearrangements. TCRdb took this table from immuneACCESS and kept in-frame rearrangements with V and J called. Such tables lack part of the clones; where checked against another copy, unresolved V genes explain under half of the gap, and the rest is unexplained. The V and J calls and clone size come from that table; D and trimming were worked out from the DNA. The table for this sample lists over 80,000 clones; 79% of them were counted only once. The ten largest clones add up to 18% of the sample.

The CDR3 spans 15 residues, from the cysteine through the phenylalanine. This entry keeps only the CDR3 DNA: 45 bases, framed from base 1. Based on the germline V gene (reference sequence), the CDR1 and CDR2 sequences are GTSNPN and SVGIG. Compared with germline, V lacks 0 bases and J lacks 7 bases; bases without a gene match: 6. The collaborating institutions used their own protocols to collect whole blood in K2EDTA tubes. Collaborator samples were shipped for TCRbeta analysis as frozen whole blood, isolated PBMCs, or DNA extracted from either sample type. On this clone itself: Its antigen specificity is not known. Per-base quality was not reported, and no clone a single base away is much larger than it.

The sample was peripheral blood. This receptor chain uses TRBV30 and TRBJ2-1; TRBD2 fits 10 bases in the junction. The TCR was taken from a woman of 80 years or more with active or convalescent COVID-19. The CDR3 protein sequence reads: CAWSVGYSGRNEQFF. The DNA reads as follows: TGTGCCTGGAGTGTAGGGTATAGCGGGAGGAATGAGCAGTTCTTC. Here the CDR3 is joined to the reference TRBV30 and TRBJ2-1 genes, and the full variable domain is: SQTIHQWPATLVQPVGSPLSLECTVEGTSNPNLYWYRQAAGRGLQLLFYSVGIGQISSEVPQNLSASRPQDRQFILSSKKLLLSDSGFYLCAWSVGYSGRNEQFFGPGTRLTVL.